The clone carrying this T cell receptor (beta chain) occurred a few times. Its antigen remains unknown. The sample comes from a study of blood T cells in healthy people across ages. Study findings and constraints: Older individuals had lower TCR beta diversity per million T cells (the decline was roughly linear).

Next came a second PCR, run for about 7 to 12 cycles, which used a sample-barcoded 5' primer along with a J-beta primer mix. TCRdb analysed the 5' RACE reads with MiXCR anew, one entry per CDR3 protein. The sample records about 640,000 distinct CDR3 sequences, 58% being singletons. Between the trimmed V and J ends, which lost 4 bases and 0 bases, there was a span of 13 bases. This CDR3 is built from 15 residues. CDR1 is DFQATT and CDR2 is SNEGSKA in the germline V gene (reference sequence). Sequenced sample: blood. The chain combines TRBV20-1 with TRBJ2-1; D is unclear. The source of this sequence is a man in his sixties in good health. The DNA of the CDR3 is TGCAGTGCTAACCCCGGGCTCAGCTCCTACAATGAGCAGTTCTTC. Translated: CSANPGLSSYNEQFF.